This T cell receptor beta chain originates from a study of human T cells and chemical hapten exposure. Time point described: pre-sensitization, week 0. Treatment defined: therapeutic diphenylcyclopropenone sensitization with weekly scalp DPC. MiXCR, run by TCRdb on the RACE reads, gives a single entry per CDR3 protein. The sample records some 200,000 distinct CDR3 sequences, roughly 30% being singletons. V gave up 0 bases and J gave up 5 bases, with 13 bases separating them. The CDR3 is 14 residues long. Germline CDR1 is DFQATT and CDR2 is SNEGSKA (reference sequence). The sequencing used whole blood, collected in connection with sensitization to the hapten diphenylcyclopropenone (DPC). The chain recombines TRBV20-1 with TRBJ1-1, with TRBD1 as a possible D gene (6 bases). The receptor was isolated from a woman aged 30 to 39 with alopecia areata. Some clones in this sample may be carry-over from other donors' samples. CDR3 protein: CSARDQGGRTEAFF. In nucleotides, the CDR3 is TGCAGTGCTAGAGATCAAGGGGGTCGAACTGAAGCTTTCTTT.